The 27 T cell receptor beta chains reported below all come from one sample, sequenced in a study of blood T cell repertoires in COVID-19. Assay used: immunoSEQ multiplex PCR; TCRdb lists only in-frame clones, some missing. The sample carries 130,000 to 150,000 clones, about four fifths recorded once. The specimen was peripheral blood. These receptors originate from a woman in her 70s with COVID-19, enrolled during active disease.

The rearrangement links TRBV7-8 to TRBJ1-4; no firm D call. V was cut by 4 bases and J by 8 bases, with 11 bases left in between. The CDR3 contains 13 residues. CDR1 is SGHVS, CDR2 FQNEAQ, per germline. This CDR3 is CASSSGRGEKLFF. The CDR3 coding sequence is TGTGCCAGCAGCTCCGGAAGAGGGGAAAAACTGTTTTTT.

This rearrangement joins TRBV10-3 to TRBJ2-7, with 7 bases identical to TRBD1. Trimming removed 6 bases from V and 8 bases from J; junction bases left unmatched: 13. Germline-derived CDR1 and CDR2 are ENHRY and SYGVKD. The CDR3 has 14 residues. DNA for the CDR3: TGTGCCATCAGCGCCGGGACAGTCGCCCCCCAGCAGTACTTC. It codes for CAISAGTVAPQQYF.

Here the CDR3 reads CACGADLGNTIYF. The CDR3 nucleotides read TGTGCCTGCGGGGCAGACCTTGGGAACACCATATATTTT. The gene calls are TRBV19 and TRBJ1-3, with D possibly being TRBD1 (5 bases). CDR1 and CDR2 from the germline V gene are LNHDA and SQIVND (reference sequence). The CDR3 has 13 amino acids. V lost 11 bases and J 7 bases, leaving 18 bases between the germline ends. The variable domain in full, with the rest retrieved from reference TRBV19 and TRBJ1-3, is DGGITQSPKYLFRKEGQNVTLSCEQNLNHDAMYWYRQDPGQGLRLIYYSQIVNDFQKGDIAEGYSVSREKKESFPLTVTSAQKNPTAFYLCACGADLGNTIYFGEGSWLTVV.

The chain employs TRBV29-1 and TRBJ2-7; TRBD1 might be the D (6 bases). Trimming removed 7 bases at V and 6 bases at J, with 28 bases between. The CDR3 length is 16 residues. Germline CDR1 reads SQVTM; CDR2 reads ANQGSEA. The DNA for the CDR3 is TGCAGCGGGAGGCAAGCAGGGGACGGGGAATTCTCCGAGCAGTACTTC. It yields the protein CSGRQAGDGEFSEQYF.

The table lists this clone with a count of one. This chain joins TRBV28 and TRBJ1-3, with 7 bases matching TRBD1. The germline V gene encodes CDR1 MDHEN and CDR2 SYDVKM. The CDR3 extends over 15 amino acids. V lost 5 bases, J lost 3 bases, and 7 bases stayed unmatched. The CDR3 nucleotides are TGTGCCAGCAGTCCCCCGGGACAGATTGGAAACACCATATATTTT. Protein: CASSPPGQIGNTIYF. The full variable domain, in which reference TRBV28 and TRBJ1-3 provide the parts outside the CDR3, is DVKVTQSSRYLVKRTGEKVFLECVQDMDHENMFWYRQDPGLGLRLIYFSYDVKMKEKGDIPEGYSVSREKKERFSLILESASTNQTSMYLCASSPPGQIGNTIYFGEGSWLTVV.

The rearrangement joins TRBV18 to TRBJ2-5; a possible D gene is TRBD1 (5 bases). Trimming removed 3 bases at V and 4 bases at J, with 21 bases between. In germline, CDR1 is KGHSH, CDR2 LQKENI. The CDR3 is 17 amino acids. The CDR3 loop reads CASSPGLAGSGGETQYF. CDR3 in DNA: TGTGCCAGCTCACCCGGCTTAGCAGGGTCCGGCGGAGAGACCCAGTACTTC.

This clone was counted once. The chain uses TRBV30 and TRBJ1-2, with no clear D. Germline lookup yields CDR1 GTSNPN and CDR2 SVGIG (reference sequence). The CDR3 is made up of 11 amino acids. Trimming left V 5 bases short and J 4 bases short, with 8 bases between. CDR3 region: CAWAPGYGYTF. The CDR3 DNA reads TGTGCCTGGGCTCCCGGCTATGGCTACACCTTC. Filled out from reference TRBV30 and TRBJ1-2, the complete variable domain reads SQTIHQWPATLVQPVGSPLSLECTVEGTSNPNLYWYRQAAGRGLQLLFYSVGIGQISSEVPQNLSASRPQDRQFILSSKKLLLSDSGFYLCAWAPGYGYTFGSGTRLTVV.

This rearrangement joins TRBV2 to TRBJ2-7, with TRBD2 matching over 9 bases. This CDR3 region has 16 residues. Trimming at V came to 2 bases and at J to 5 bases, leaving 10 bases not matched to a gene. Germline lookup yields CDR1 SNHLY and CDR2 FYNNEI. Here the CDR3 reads CASSETPSAGGDEQYF. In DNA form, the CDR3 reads TGTGCCAGCAGTGAAACCCCCTCAGCGGGGGGCGACGAGCAGTACTTC.

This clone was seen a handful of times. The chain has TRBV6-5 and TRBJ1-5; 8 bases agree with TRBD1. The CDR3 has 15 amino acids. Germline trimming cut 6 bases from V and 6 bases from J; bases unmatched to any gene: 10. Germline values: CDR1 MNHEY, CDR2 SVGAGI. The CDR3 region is CASRDTGGGGQPQHF. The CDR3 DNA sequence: TGTGCCAGCAGAGATACAGGGGGTGGGGGTCAGCCCCAGCATTTT.

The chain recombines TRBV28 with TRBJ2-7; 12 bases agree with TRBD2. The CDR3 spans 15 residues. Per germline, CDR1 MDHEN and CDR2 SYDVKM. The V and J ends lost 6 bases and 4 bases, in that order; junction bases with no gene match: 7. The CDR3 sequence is CASSSGLAGLYEQYF. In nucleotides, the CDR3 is TGTGCCAGCAGCTCAGGACTAGCGGGGCTATACGAGCAGTACTTC.

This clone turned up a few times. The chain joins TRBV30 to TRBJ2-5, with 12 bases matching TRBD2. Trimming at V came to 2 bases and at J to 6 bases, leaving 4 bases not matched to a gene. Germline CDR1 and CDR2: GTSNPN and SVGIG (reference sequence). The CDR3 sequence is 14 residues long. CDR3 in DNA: TGTGCCTGGAGTCTAGCGGGGGGGCCTAAGACCCAGTACTTC. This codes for CAWSLAGGPKTQYF.

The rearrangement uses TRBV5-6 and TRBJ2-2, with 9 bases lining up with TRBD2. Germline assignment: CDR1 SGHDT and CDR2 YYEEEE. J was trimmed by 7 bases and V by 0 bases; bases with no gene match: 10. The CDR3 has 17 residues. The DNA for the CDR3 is TGTGCCAGCAGCTTGGGGAGCGGCGGGGGGGCCTTCGGGGAGCTGTTTTTT. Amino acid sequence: CASSLGSGGGAFGELFF.

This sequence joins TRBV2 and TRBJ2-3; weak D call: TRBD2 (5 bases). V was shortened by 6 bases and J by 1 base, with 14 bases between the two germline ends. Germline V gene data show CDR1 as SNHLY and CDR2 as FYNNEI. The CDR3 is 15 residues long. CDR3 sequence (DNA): TGTGCCAGCAGCCAGGACTGGGCAGGCACAGATACGCAGTATTTT. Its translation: CASSQDWAGTDTQYF.

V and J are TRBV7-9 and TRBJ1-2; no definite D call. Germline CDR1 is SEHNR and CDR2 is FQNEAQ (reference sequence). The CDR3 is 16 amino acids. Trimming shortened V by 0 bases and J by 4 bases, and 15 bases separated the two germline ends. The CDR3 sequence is CASSLATREPAYGYTF. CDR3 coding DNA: TGTGCCAGCAGCTTAGCGACCCGGGAACCAGCCTATGGCTACACCTTC.

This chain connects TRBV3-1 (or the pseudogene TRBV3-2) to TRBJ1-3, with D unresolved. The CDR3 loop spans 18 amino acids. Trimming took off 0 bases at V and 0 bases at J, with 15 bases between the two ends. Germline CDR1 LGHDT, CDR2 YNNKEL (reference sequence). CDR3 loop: CASSQDLVGSRSGNTIYF. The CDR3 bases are TGTGCCAGCAGCCAAGATCTGGTGGGCTCCCGCTCTGGAAACACCATATATTTT.

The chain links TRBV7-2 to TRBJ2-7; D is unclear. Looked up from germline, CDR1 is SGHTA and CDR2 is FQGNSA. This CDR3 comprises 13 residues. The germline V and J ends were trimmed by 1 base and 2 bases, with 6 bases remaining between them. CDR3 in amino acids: CASSLGATYEQYF. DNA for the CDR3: TGTGCCAGCAGCTTAGGGGCAACCTACGAGCAGTACTTC.

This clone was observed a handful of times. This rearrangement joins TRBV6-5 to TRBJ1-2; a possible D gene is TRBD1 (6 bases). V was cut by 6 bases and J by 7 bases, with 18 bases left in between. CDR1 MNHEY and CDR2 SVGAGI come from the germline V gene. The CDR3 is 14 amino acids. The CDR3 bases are TGTGCCAGCAGGGGGGCTTCCTACGACCCTGGCTACACCTTC. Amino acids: CASRGASYDPGYTF.

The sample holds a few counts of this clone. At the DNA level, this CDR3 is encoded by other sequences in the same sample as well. This chain's CDR3 is CASSPSSGNTIYF. The CDR3 bases are TGTGCCAGCTCACCTAGCTCTGGAAACACCATATATTTT. V usage is TRBV18 and J usage is TRBJ1-3; D gene ambiguous. The CDR3 consists of 13 residues. The germline V and J ends were trimmed by 3 bases and 0 bases, with 3 bases remaining between them. Germline CDR1 KGHSH, CDR2 LQKENI.

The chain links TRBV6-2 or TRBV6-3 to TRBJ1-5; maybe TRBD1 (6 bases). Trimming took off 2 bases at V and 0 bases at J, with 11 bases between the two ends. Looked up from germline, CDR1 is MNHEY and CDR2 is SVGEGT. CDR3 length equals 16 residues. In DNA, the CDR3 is TGTGCCAGCAGTTACAGGGGGGGTACTAGCAATCAGCCCCAGCATTTT. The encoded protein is CASSYRGGTSNQPQHF.

The CDR3 region has the DNA TGTGCCAGTAGCGGCCAGGAGGCGAGCTCCTACAATGAGCAGTTCTTC. It specifies CASSGQEASSYNEQFF. The V gene is TRBV19, the J gene TRBJ2-1; TRBD2 is a possible D gene (5 bases). The CDR3 runs to 16 residues. Germline assignment: CDR1 LNHDA and CDR2 SQIVND (reference sequence). Trimming took off 6 bases at V and 0 bases at J, with 15 bases between the two ends. Looking up the rest from reference TRBV19 and TRBJ2-1 gives the full variable domain: DGGITQSPKYLFRKEGQNVTLSCEQNLNHDAMYWYRQDPGQGLRLIYYSQIVNDFQKGDIAEGYSVSREKKESFPLTVTSAQKNPTAFYLCASSGQEASSYNEQFFGPGTRLTVL.

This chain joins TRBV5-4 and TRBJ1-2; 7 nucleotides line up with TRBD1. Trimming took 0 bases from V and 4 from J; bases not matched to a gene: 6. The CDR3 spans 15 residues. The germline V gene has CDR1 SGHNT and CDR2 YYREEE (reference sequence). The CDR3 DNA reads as TGTGCCAGCAGCTTGGGACAGGGAACTGCCTATGGCTACACCTTC. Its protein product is CASSLGQGTAYGYTF.

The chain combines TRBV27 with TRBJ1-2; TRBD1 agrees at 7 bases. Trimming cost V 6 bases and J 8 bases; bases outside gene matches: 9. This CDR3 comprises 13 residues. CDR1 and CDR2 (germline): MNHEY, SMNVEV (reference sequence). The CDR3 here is CASSGDSWKGYTF. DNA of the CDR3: TGTGCCAGCAGCGGGGACAGTTGGAAAGGCTACACCTTC.

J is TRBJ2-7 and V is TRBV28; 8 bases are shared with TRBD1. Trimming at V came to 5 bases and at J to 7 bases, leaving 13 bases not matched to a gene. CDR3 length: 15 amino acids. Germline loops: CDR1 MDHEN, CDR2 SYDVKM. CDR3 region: CASSPSSGGFGEQYF. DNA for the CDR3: TGTGCCAGCAGTCCAAGCTCAGGGGGCTTCGGGGAGCAGTACTTC.

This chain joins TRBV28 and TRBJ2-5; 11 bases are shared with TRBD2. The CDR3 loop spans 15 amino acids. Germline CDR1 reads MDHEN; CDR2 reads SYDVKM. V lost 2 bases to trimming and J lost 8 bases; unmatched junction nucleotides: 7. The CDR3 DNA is TGTGCCAGCAGTTTAAGTAGCGGGGGGGTGGGAACCCAGTACTTC. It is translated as CASSLSSGGVGTQYF.

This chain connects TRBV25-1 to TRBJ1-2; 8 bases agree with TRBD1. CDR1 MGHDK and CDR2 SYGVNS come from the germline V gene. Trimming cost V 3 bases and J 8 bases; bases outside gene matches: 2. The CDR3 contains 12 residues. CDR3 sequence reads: CASSEDRDGYTF. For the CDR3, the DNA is TGTGCCAGCAGTGAGGACAGGGACGGCTACACCTTC.

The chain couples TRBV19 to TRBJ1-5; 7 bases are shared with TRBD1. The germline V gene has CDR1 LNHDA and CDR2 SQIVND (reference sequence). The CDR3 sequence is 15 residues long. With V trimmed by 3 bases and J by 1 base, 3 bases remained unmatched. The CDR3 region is CASSMEGASNQPQHF. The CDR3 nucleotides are TGTGCCAGTAGTATGGAGGGGGCAAGCAATCAGCCCCAGCATTTT.

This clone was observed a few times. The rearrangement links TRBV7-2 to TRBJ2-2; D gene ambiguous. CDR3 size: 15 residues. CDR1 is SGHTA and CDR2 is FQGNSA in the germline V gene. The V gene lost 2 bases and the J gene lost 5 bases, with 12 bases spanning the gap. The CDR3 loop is CASSLRGHYTGELFF. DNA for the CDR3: TGTGCCAGCAGCTTAAGAGGCCACTATACCGGGGAGCTGTTTTTT. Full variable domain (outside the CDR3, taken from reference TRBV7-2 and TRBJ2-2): GAGVSQSPSNKVTEKGKDVELRCDPISGHTALYWYRQSLGQGLEFLIYFQGNSAPDKSGLPSDRFSAERTGGSVSTLTIQRTQQEDSAVYLCASSLRGHYTGELFFGEGSRLTVL.